This T cell receptor beta chain was captured in a study of early T cells in non-severe SARS-CoV-2 infection. TCRdb ran MiXCR on the 5' RACE reads and lists one entry per CDR3 protein. The sample carries 70,000 to 95,000 distinct CDR3 sequences, about 15% recorded once. V was trimmed by 4 bases and J by 0 bases, leaving 13 bases between them. The CDR3 is made up of 16 amino acids. CDR1 and CDR2 from the germline V gene are KGHSH and LQKENI. Sequencing was carried out using whole blood. The genes are TRBV18 and TRBJ2-4; D not resolved. This sequence was found in an adult who was a healthcare worker with PCR-confirmed SARS-CoV-2 infection or an uninfected control (not recorded which). The CDR3 loop reads CASSRADHLAKNIQYF. The DNA for the CDR3 is TGTGCCAGCTCACGGGCAGATCATCTAGCCAAAAACATTCAGTACTTC.